This T cell receptor (beta chain) was sequenced in a study of CD8 T cells in Susac syndrome. The length of the CDR3 is 13 residues. V was clipped by 2 bases and J by 8 bases, with 15 bases between them. Per the germline V gene, CDR1 is DFQATT and CDR2 is SNEGSKA (reference sequence). RNA in amounts of 0.5 to 1 ug was reverse transcribed with random hexamers. MiXCR, applied by TCRdb to the immunoSEQ multiplex PCR reads, yields one record per CDR3 protein. The sample has 250,000 to 350,000 distinct CDR3 sequences, around 90% seen once; the top ten hold about 0.07%. The V gene is TRBV20-1, the J gene TRBJ1-1, with D uncertain. The sequence was obtained from a human donor with multiple sclerosis. Sequenced material: CD4+ T cells from PBMCs. The CDR3 DNA is TGCAGTGCTAGACGTCCGGGCCCACAGGAAGCTTTCTTT. Its translation: CSARRPGPQEAFF.